This T cell receptor (beta chain) is drawn from a study of T cell responses to AZD1222 COVID-19 vaccine (dated by TCRdb to the early 2020s). At the level of the whole study: TCR sequencing was performed for 230 to 250 trial participants, of whom 200 to 210 were given two doses of AZD1222 and 26 were given two doses of MenACWY control vaccine. Trial participants were enrolled by age into subgroups of 18-55, 56-69 and 70-plus years, and approximately 150, 30 and 60 TCR-sequenced participants, respectively, were included in these subgroups.

In its sample, this clone was seen once. Its binding antigen is unknown. No base quality information exists; no much larger clone differs at one position. Study-wide findings and limitations: The whole spike protein was spanned by vaccine-associated CD4 TCRs, and dominant responses were seen in regions 160-218 and 743-854. Conclusions about previously exposed vaccinees are limited, since just a handful of AZD1222 recipients were seropositive for SARS-CoV-2 at baseline. After two AZD1222 doses, both the breadth and the depth of spike-specific TCRs were significantly higher than at day 0 and than in MenACWY recipients. In the small 56-69-year group, the increase in depth fell short of significance, most likely because of low power. Because no day 14 peak-response samples were available, the repertoires could be characterized only after the peak T cell response. Participants were mostly white British, with more females than males. The authors suggested clonal diversity may have been underestimated. Nearly half of unique spike-specific TCRs reportedly recognized epitopes outside regions mutated in the B.1.351 and B.1.1.7 variants.

The CDR3 regions of human TCRbeta chains were subjected to immunosequencing. From the authors' description of their analysis: TCRs in the repertoires were matched against a reference library of SARS-CoV-2-specific TCRs that had been generated with the MIRA antigen-specificity platform. Breadth was defined as the fraction of unique TCRs that were SARS-CoV-2-associated, and depth was defined as the fraction of total T cells that were SARS-CoV-2-associated. Using the MIRA data, every spike-specific TCR was mapped to the spike region that the TCR reacted to and assigned to either a CD4 or a CD8 class. Log10-transformed breadth and depth values were compared by one-way ANOVA with Sidak's multiple comparisons tests. As stored in TCRdb, this immuneACCESS dataset retains in-frame rearrangements with V and J assigned. A fraction of the clones does not appear; measured against another copy, unresolved V genes explain less than half of the discrepancy, and the remainder lacks a known reason. V, J and clone size are those of that table, while D and trimming were read from the DNA. The sample table holds about 100,000 clones, of which 80% to 90% were seen once. The ten largest clones take up about 2.4% of the sample.

Explained via the paper, the time point label denotes: about 28 days (+/-7) after the second vaccine dose. AZD1222 recipients given second doses at about 4 weeks or at about 12 weeks were pooled, since spike-specific TCR depth and breadth were not found to differ between the two schedules. Vaccinee samples were obtained from the UK trials COV001 and COV002, which included a single-blind randomized controlled phase 2/3 trial of AZD1222 (ChAdOx1 nCoV-19) in healthy adults. For TCRbeta chain sequencing, PBMC samples were collected from trial participants at day 0 and at day 28 after the second dose. Reading the germline V gene (reference sequence) gives CDR1 LNHDA and CDR2 SQIVND. The germline ends are 17 bases apart after V is trimmed by 4 bases and J by 4 bases. The CDR3 runs 16 residues from the cysteine to the phenylalanine. The DNA shown is the 48-base CDR3, in frame from base 1.

The sequence was obtained from an adult who received the AZD1222 COVID-19 vaccine. The sample consisted of peripheral blood, taken 28 days after the second AZD1222 dose. The rearranged chain carries TRBV19 and TRBJ2-1, with an unclear D gene assignment. For the CDR3, the sequence is CASSNPLGTFYNEQFF. The base sequence is TGTGCCAGTAGTAACCCTCTTGGAACTTTTTACAATGAGCAGTTCTTC. The CDR3, completed at both ends by the reference TRBV19 and TRBJ2-1 genes, gives the full variable domain DGGITQSPKYLFRKEGQNVTLSCEQNLNHDAMYWYRQDPGQGLRLIYYSQIVNDFQKGDIAEGYSVSREKKESFPLTVTSAQKNPTAFYLCASSNPLGTFYNEQFFGPGTRLTVL.